This section outlines one T cell receptor beta chain sequence together with its context. From the 5' RACE reads, TCRdb called clonotypes with MiXCR, one entry per CDR3 protein. The sample includes approximately 52,000 distinct CDR3 sequences, 14% to 15% of them seen just once. The data originate from a study of T cells of healthy individuals. This CDR3 comprises 12 residues. Trimming cost V 7 bases and J 3 bases, with 12 bases left between them. The germline V gene encodes CDR1 DFQATT and CDR2 SNEGSKA (reference sequence). The chain links TRBV20-1 to TRBJ2-5, with D perhaps TRBD2 (5 bases). This receptor was taken from a human donor in good health. The CDR3 sequence: CSVRTSKETQYF. The DNA of the CDR3 is TGCAGTGTTCGGACTTCAAAAGAGACCCAGTACTTC.